This T cell receptor beta chain was observed in a study of Ad26.COV2.S vaccination and SARS-CoV-2 variants. Measured with immunoSEQ multiplex PCR; TCRdb has only the in-frame clones, and not every one. The data contain around 400,000 clones, approximately 91% of them seen just once; the ten biggest clones take up around 1.8%. Germline V gives CDR1 SGHRS, CDR2 YFSETQ. This CDR3 comprises 15 residues. The trim removed 0 bases at V and 3 bases at J, leaving 5 bases unmatched. Specified treatment: about 20 received Ad26.COV2.S at low or high dose, single or two shots; several received placebo; per-sample allocation not given. On day 63 after the first injection, vaccine and placebo recipients gave samples.

The specimen comprised peripheral blood, sampled in a trial of Ad26.COV2.S vaccine versus placebo. The source of this sequence is a person between 18 and 65 years old who received the Ad26.COV2.S COVID-19 vaccine or a placebo. The chain carries TRBV5-1 and TRBJ2-7; 8 nucleotides line up with TRBD1. The CDR3 bases are TGCGCCAGCAGCTTGGACGGACAGGGCCTCTACGAGCAGTACTTC. It yields the protein CASSLDGQGLYEQYF.